This paragraph reports one T cell receptor (beta chain). What it binds is not known. The data stem from a study of T cell repertoires in cytomegalovirus infection. About the research overall: Public TCR beta signature analysis indicated the presence of both CMV infection and matching HLA type. The study, taken as a whole, reports: The ex vivo response was dominated by HLA-C-restricted CMV-specific TCR beta clonotypes.

Each CDR3 protein gets one entry after TCRdb re-called the reads with MiXCR. This table has about 830,000 distinct CDR3 sequences, roughly 33% appearing once. Germline V gives CDR1 SGHTS, CDR2 YDEGEE. J gave up 0 bases and V 0 bases, and 7 bases lay outside the gene matches. This CDR3 contains 17 residues. The sequencing used cultured CD8+ T cells from PBMCs, collected from culture after CMV antigen stimulation. The rearrangement links TRBV5-8 to TRBJ1-1; 8 bases match TRBD1. The receptor was derived from a human donor in good health (CMV status not recorded). Some clones in this sample may be carry-over from other donors' samples. CDR3 amino acids: CASSLVGRGPLNTEAFF. The DNA for the CDR3 is TGTGCCAGCAGCTTGGTGGGCAGGGGGCCTCTGAACACTGAAGCTTTCTTT.